The 24 T cell receptor beta chains listed next were all sequenced from one sample in a study of shared clonotypes between healthy human individuals. The assay was immunoSEQ multiplex PCR, and TCRdb's table has in-frame clones only and misses some. The table lists approximately 2.3 million clones, 93% of them singletons. Sample: naive CD4+ T cells from PBMCs. Subset indicated: CD45RA+ positively selected. These receptors all come from a man younger than 35 in good health. Some clones in this sample may be carry-over from other donors' samples.

J is TRBJ2-1 and V is TRBV5-6, with 7 bases lining up with TRBD2. The CDR3 extends over 13 amino acids. Germline values: CDR1 SGHDT, CDR2 YYEEEE. V shed 1 base and J 10 bases; nucleotides not matched to a gene: 5. This CDR3 is CASSLRGREEQFF. The CDR3 DNA follows: TGTGCCAGCAGCTTGCGGGGGAGGGAGGAGCAGTTCTTC. The complete variable domain, with remaining parts taken from reference TRBV5-6 and TRBJ2-1, reads DAGVTQSPTHLIKTRGQQVTLRCSPKSGHDTVSWYQQALGQGPQFIFQYYEEEERQRGNFPDRFSGHQFPNYSSELNVNALLLGDSALYLCASSLRGREEQFFGPGTRLTVL.

About this clone: Other DNA sequences in the same sample also yield this CDR3. This chain uses TRBV19 with TRBJ1-2; no definite D call. V lost 5 bases and J 5 bases, leaving 6 bases between the germline ends. Germline V gene sequence: CDR1 LNHDA, CDR2 SQIVND (reference sequence). The CDR3 runs 11 residues. Written as DNA, the CDR3 is TGTGCCAGTAGTGCTGGGTATGGCTACACCTTC. Translation gives CASSAGYGYTF.

This chain joins TRBV28 and TRBJ2-7; the D call may be TRBD1 or TRBD2 (5 bases each). The V gene's germline CDR1 is MDHEN and CDR2 SYDVKM. The V end lost 8 bases, the J end lost 3 bases, and 11 bases lay between the germline ends. The CDR3 runs to 12 residues. The CDR3 DNA reads TGTGCCAGCGAGGGACGTCGCTACGAGCAGTACTTC. Translation gives CASEGRRYEQYF.

CDR3 DNA: TGTGCCATCGGGGCGGGGGCAAAAAATACCTACGAGCAGTACTTC. It translates to CAIGAGAKNTYEQYF. This sequence joins TRBV10-3 and TRBJ2-7; D is perhaps TRBD2 (7 bases). This CDR3 region has 15 residues. The germline V and J ends were trimmed by 8 bases and 2 bases, with 19 bases remaining between them. Germline values: CDR1 ENHRY, CDR2 SYGVKD.

The table lists this clone with a count of one. The V and J genes are TRBV4-1 and TRBJ2-1, with 10 nucleotides matching TRBD2. The ends lost 4 bases at V and 7 bases at J; junction bases unmatched: 10. Germline loops: CDR1 MGHRA, CDR2 YSYEKL. The CDR3 is 16 amino acids. CDR3 residues: CASSLPGASGRNEQFF. CDR3 nucleotide sequence: TGCGCCAGCAGCCTCCCAGGGGCTAGCGGGAGAAATGAGCAGTTCTTC.

The chain couples TRBV7-2 to TRBJ2-7; D may be TRBD1 (6 bases). The germline CDR1 and CDR2 sequences are SGHTA and FQGNSA. There are 16 residues in the CDR3. V lost 5 bases and J lost 4, with 21 bases in between. This CDR3 reads CASSPESGVGIYEQYF. CDR3 nucleotides: TGTGCCAGCAGCCCAGAATCAGGGGTGGGGATATACGAGCAGTACTTC.

This rearrangement joins TRBV5-1 to TRBJ1-3; D ambiguous. CDR1 and CDR2 (germline): SGHRS, YFSETQ. The CDR3 has 15 amino acids. V lost 0 bases and J lost 4, with 11 bases in between. The DNA of the CDR3 is TGCGCCAGCAGCTTGGCCGAGGTCGCCGGAAACACCATATATTTT. This encodes CASSLAEVAGNTIYF.

The rearrangement uses TRBV4-1 and TRBJ2-2; D unresolved. The CDR3 runs 17 residues. Germline V CDR1 and CDR2: MGHRA, YSYEKL. V gave up 1 base and J gave up 2 bases, with 14 bases separating them. CDR3 region: CASSQGAVVYNTGELFF. The CDR3 DNA reads as TGCGCCAGCAGCCAAGGGGCGGTGGTATATAACACCGGGGAGCTGTTTTTT.

V and J are TRBV2 and TRBJ2-3; a possible D gene is TRBD1 (6 bases). This CDR3 comprises 14 residues. The V and J ends lost 7 bases and 2 bases respectively, with 13 bases between them. Germline CDR1 is SNHLY and CDR2 is FYNNEI. CDR3 bases: TGTGCCAGCACTAGAAGACAGGCCACAGATACGCAGTATTTT. Translating gives CASTRRQATDTQYF.

This rearrangement joins TRBV28 to TRBJ1-2; D might be TRBD1 (5 bases). Germline V gene lookup returns CDR1 MDHEN and CDR2 SYDVKM. There are 14 residues in the CDR3. V lost 6 bases and J 6 bases, leaving 17 bases between the germline ends. The CDR3: CASSTGLTPNGYTF. The CDR3 coding sequence is TGTGCCAGCAGCACAGGTCTTACCCCGAATGGCTACACCTTC.

The chain carries TRBV7-3 and TRBJ1-2; TRBD1 matches at 9 bases. The V gene's germline CDR1 is SGHTA and CDR2 FQGTGA. There are 15 residues in the CDR3. With 5 bases clipped from V and 8 bases from J, the junction kept 12 bases outside the gene matches. Here the CDR3 reads CASSRAGTGPNGYTF. CDR3 in DNA: TGTGCCAGCAGCCGAGCCGGGACAGGGCCTAACGGCTACACCTTC.

DNA for the CDR3: TGTGCCAGTAGTTCCACCGGAGCCTATGGCTACACCTTC. Residues: CASSSTGAYGYTF. This chain uses TRBV19 with TRBJ1-2; D remains unclear. Germline CDR1 reads LNHDA; CDR2 reads SQIVND (reference sequence). This CDR3 has 13 amino acids. Trimming stripped 5 bases from V and 4 bases from J, with 11 bases between.

This clone was detected only a few times. This chain links TRBV9 with TRBJ1-2, with a weak D call TRBD1 (5 bases). Germline V lookup: CDR1 SGDLS, CDR2 YYNGEE. V shed 4 bases and J shed 2 bases, with 12 bases lying between them. This CDR3 has 14 residues. In DNA, the CDR3 is TGTGCCAGCAGCACGGGGCCCTTAAACTATGGCTACACCTTC. Translating gives CASSTGPLNYGYTF.

The gene calls are TRBV5-1 and TRBJ1-2; possible D gene TRBD1, 5 bases. Germline CDR1 is SGHRS and CDR2 is YFSETQ. V dropped 7 bases and J dropped 0 bases, with 19 bases sitting between them. This CDR3 is 16 amino acids long. DNA for the CDR3: TGCGCCAGCTCGACCGGTGGGGCGGCTGCTAACTATGGCTACACCTTC. Amino acids: CASSTGGAAANYGYTF.

V and J are TRBV7-9 and TRBJ1-4; no clear D. The CDR3 totals 13 residues. Trimming shortened V by 5 bases and J by 0 bases, and 4 bases separated the two germline ends. Germline V gene lookup returns CDR1 SEHNR and CDR2 FQNEAQ (reference sequence). The CDR3 DNA is TGTGCCAGCAGCCGGGCAACTAATGAAAAACTGTTTTTT. Protein: CASSRATNEKLFF.

This clone was detected once. The chain combines TRBV7-2 with TRBJ1-3; D possibly corresponds to TRBD1 (6 bases). This CDR3 is built from 15 residues. Trimming took off 4 bases at V and 0 bases at J, with 10 bases between the two ends. Germline lookup yields CDR1 SGHTA and CDR2 FQGNSA. CDR3 loop: CASSWDTNSGNTIYF. In nucleotides, the CDR3 is TGTGCCAGCAGCTGGGACACCAACTCTGGAAACACCATATATTTT.

The J gene is TRBJ1-1, the V gene TRBV11-2; D may be TRBD1 (5 bases). Germline values: CDR1 SGHAT, CDR2 FQNNGV. V was cut by 2 bases and J by 0 bases, with 13 bases left in between. The CDR3 totals 16 residues. Written as DNA, the CDR3 is TGTGCCAGCAGCTTAAAAAGGGGATCTATGAACACTGAAGCTTTCTTT. Its protein product is CASSLKRGSMNTEAFF.

The rearrangement links TRBV15 to TRBJ2-7; 9 bases are a match to TRBD1. The germline CDR1 and CDR2 sequences are LNHNV and YYDKDF (reference sequence). V was clipped by 0 bases and J by 2 bases; unmatched bases: 8. The length of the CDR3 is 17 residues. CDR3 residues: CATSRDGRRQGAYEQYF. The CDR3 bases are TGTGCCACCAGCAGAGATGGGAGGAGACAGGGGGCCTACGAGCAGTACTTC. Filled out from reference TRBV15 and TRBJ2-7, the complete variable domain reads DAMVIQNPRYQVTQFGKPVTLSCSQTLNHNVMYWYQQKSSQAPKLLFHYYDKDFNNEADTPDNFQSRRPNTSFCFLDIRSPGLGDTAMYLCATSRDGRRQGAYEQYFGPGTRLTVT.

About this clone itself: The sample holds other DNA sequences that translate to the same CDR3. V and J are TRBV5-4 and TRBJ1-1; D remains unclear. V dropped 0 bases and J dropped 0 bases, with 6 bases sitting between them. CDR3 length: 14 residues. Per the germline V gene, CDR1 is SGHNT and CDR2 is YYREEE (reference sequence). CDR3 region: CASSLDRLNTEAFF. CDR3 bases: TGTGCCAGCAGCTTGGACAGACTGAACACTGAAGCTTTCTTT. Supplemented by reference TRBV5-4 and TRBJ1-1, the full variable domain reads ETGVTQSPTHLIKTRGQQVTLRCSSQSGHNTVSWYQQALGQGPQFIFQYYREEENGRGNFPPRFSGLQFPNYSSELNVNALELDDSALYLCASSLDRLNTEAFFGQGTRLTVV.

The rearrangement links TRBV11-3 to TRBJ2-3; D is unclear. The ends were cut back, 6 bases at V and 0 bases at J, with 7 bases in the middle. The germline V gene has CDR1 SGHNT and CDR2 YENEEA. The CDR3 sequence is 13 residues long. This CDR3 reads CASRHSSTDTQYF. Here the CDR3 DNA reads TGTGCCAGCAGGCACAGTAGCACAGATACGCAGTATTTT. Full variable domain (outside the CDR3, taken from reference TRBV11-3 and TRBJ2-3): EAGVVQSPRYKIIEKKQPVAFWCNPISGHNTLYWYLQNLGQGPELLIRYENEEAVDDSQLPKDRFSAERLKGVDSTLKIQPAELGDSAVYLCASRHSSTDTQYFGPGTRLTVL.

This sequence joins TRBV7-6 and TRBJ2-3; TRBD2 matches at 7 bases. This CDR3 comprises 14 residues. Per germline, CDR1 SGHVS and CDR2 FNYEAQ. V shed 4 bases and J 1 base; nucleotides not matched to a gene: 2. This CDR3 reads CASSSAGGTDTQYF. CDR3 sequence (DNA): TGTGCCAGCAGCTCGGCGGGGGGCACAGATACGCAGTATTTT.

This clone was recorded once. The V gene is TRBV5-1, the J gene TRBJ1-1; D perhaps matches TRBD1 (6 bases). Trimming pared 3 bases from V and 4 bases from J, leaving 22 bases between. There are 17 residues in the CDR3. Germline V gene data show CDR1 as SGHRS and CDR2 as YFSETQ. CDR3 residues: CASSWGWLGDKSTEAFF. CDR3 sequence (DNA): TGCGCCAGCAGCTGGGGATGGTTAGGGGACAAGTCCACTGAAGCTTTCTTT.

In this sample, this clone turned up once. Distinct nucleotide sequences in the sample also encode this CDR3. V usage is TRBV11-2 and J usage is TRBJ2-1; 11 bases map to TRBD2. Germline values: CDR1 SGHAT, CDR2 FQNNGV. V lost 5 bases to trimming and J lost 4 bases; unmatched junction nucleotides: 4. The CDR3 is made up of 15 amino acids. The CDR3 is CASSILAGAYNEQFF. DNA for the CDR3: TGTGCCAGCAGCATACTAGCGGGGGCATACAATGAGCAGTTCTTC.

The V gene is TRBV7-9, the J gene TRBJ1-1, with 7 positions matching TRBD1. CDR1 and CDR2 from the germline V gene are SEHNR and FQNEAQ (reference sequence). The length of the CDR3 is 18 residues. J lost 7 bases, V lost 3 bases, and 20 bases had no gene match. The CDR3 is CASSFRVRRGQADFEAFF. CDR3 sequence (DNA): TGTGCCAGCAGCTTTAGGGTGAGAAGAGGACAGGCAGATTTTGAAGCTTTCTTT. Drawing the rest from reference TRBV7-9 and TRBJ1-1, the complete variable domain is DTGVSQNPRHKITKRGQNVTFRCDPISEHNRLYWYRQTLGQGPEFLTYFQNEAQLEKSRLLSDRFSAERPKGSFSTLEIQRTEQGDSAMYLCASSFRVRRGQADFEAFFGQGTRLTVV.